This T cell receptor (beta chain) derives from a study of shared clonotypes between healthy human individuals. Clones were sequenced by immunoSEQ multiplex PCR, and TCRdb holds only the in-frame ones, with some missing. The sample shows around 510,000 clones, 90% to 96% of them seen only once. The CDR3 extends over 16 amino acids. Germline loops: CDR1 GTSNPN, CDR2 SVGIG (reference sequence). Unmatched junction bases numbered 10, after V lost 3 bases and J lost 7 bases. The rearrangement links TRBV30 to TRBJ1-5; the match to TRBD1 covers 12 bases. The source is a woman in her 30s in good health. The sequenced sample was naive CD4+ T cells sorted from blood. The sample's subset: CD45RA+ positively selected. For the CDR3, the DNA is TGTGCCTGGAGACCAACGGGACAGGGGGCTTGGCAGCCCCAGCATTTT. Translated: CAWRPTGQGAWQPQHF. The full variable domain, with the rest looked up from reference TRBV30 and TRBJ1-5, is SQTIHQWPATLVQPVGSPLSLECTVEGTSNPNLYWYRQAAGRGLQLLFYSVGIGQISSEVPQNLSASRPQDRQFILSSKKLLLSDSGFYLCAWRPTGQGAWQPQHFGDGTRLSIL.